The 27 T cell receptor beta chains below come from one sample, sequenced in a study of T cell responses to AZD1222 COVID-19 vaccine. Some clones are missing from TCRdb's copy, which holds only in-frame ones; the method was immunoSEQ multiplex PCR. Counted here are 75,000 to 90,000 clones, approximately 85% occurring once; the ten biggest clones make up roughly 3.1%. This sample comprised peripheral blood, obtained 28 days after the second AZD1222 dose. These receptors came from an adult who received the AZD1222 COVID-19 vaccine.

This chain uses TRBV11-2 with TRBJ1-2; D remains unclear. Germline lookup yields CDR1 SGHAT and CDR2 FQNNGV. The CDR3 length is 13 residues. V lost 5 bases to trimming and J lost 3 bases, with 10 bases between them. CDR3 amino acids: CASSPRRDYGYTF. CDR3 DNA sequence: TGTGCCAGCAGCCCCCGACGAGACTATGGCTACACCTTC.

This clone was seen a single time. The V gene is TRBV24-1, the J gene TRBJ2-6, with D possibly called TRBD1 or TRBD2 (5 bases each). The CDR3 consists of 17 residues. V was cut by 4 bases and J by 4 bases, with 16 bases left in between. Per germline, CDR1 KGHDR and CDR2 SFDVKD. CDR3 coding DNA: TGTGCCACCAGTGACCGTCGGGGCCGTGGAGGGGCCAACGTCCTGACTTTC. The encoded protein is CATSDRRGRGGANVLTF.

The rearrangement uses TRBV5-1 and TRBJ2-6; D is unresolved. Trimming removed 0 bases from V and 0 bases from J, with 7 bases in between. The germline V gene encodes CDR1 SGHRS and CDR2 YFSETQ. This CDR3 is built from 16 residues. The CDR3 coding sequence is TGCGCCAGCAGCTTGGTTGGAGTCTCTGGGGCCAACGTCCTGACTTTC. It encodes CASSLVGVSGANVLTF.

The DNA for the CDR3 is TGTGCCAGCACCATCCCGGGGGGTCCTCAGCCCCAGCATTTT. Amino acids: CASTIPGGPQPQHF. The genes are TRBV21-1 and TRBJ1-5. TRBV21-1 is annotated as a pseudogene. The CDR3 runs to 14 residues.

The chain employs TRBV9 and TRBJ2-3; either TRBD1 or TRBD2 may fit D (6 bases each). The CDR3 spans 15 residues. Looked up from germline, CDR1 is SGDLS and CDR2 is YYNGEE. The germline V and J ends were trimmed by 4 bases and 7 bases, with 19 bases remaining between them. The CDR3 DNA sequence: TGTGCCAGCAGCCCGTGGACTAACGGGGGCCATACGCAGTATTTT. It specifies CASSPWTNGGHTQYF.

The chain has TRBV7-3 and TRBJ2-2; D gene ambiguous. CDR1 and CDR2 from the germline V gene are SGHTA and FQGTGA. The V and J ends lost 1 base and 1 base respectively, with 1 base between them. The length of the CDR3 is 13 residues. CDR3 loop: CASSLRNTGELFF. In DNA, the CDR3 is TGTGCCAGCAGCTTAAGGAACACCGGGGAGCTGTTTTTT. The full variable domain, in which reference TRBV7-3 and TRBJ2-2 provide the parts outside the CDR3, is GAGVSQTPSNKVTEKGKYVELRCDPISGHTALYWYRQSLGQGPEFLIYFQGTGAADDSGLPNDRFFAVRPEGSVSTLKIQRTERGDSAVYLCASSLRNTGELFFGEGSRLTVL.

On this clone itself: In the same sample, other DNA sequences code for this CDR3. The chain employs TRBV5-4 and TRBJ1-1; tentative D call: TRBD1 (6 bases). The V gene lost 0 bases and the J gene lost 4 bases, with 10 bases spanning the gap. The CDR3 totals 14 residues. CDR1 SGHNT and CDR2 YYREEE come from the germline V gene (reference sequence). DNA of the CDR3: TGTGCCAGCAGCTTGGGGCAGGGGTTCACTGAAGCTTTCTTT. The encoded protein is CASSLGQGFTEAFF. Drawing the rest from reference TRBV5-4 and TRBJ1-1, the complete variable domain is ETGVTQSPTHLIKTRGQQVTLRCSSQSGHNTVSWYQQALGQGPQFIFQYYREEENGRGNFPPRFSGLQFPNYSSELNVNALELDDSALYLCASSLGQGFTEAFFGQGTRLTVV.

CDR3 sequence reads: CASSGPGANVLTF. CDR3 nucleotide sequence: TGTGCCAGCAGTGGGCCTGGGGCCAACGTCCTGACTTTC. The V gene is TRBV25-1, the J gene TRBJ2-6; no clear D gene. Germline CDR1 MGHDK, CDR2 SYGVNS. The length of the CDR3 is 13 residues. Trimming pared 4 bases from V and 2 bases from J, leaving 3 bases between.

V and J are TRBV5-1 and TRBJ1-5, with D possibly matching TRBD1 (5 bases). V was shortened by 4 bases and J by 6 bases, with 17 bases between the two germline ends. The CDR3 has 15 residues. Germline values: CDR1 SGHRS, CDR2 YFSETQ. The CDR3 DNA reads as TGCGCCAGCAGCCTAACACCGACCGGGGGTCAGCCCCAGCATTTT. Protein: CASSLTPTGGQPQHF.

DNA for the CDR3: TGCGCCAGCAGCTTGAACAGCGGTAGCAATCAGCCCCAGCATTTT. Its translation is CASSLNSGSNQPQHF. The chain combines TRBV5-1 with TRBJ1-5; the D is unclear. The CDR3 loop spans 15 amino acids. Trimming cost V 1 base and J 0 bases, with 8 bases left between them. CDR1 and CDR2 (germline): SGHRS, YFSETQ. Based on the CDR3 plus reference TRBV5-1 and TRBJ1-5, the full variable domain is KAGVTQTPRYLIKTRGQQVTLSCSPISGHRSVSWYQQTPGQGLQFLFEYFSETQRNKGNFPGRFSGRQFSNSRSEMNVSTLELGDSALYLCASSLNSGSNQPQHFGDGTRLSIL.

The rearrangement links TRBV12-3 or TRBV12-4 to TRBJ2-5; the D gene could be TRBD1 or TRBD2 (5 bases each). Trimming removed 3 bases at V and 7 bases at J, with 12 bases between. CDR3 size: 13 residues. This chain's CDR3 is CASSLGRVGTQYF. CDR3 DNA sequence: TGTGCCAGCAGTTTGGGGCGGGTAGGGACCCAGTACTTC.

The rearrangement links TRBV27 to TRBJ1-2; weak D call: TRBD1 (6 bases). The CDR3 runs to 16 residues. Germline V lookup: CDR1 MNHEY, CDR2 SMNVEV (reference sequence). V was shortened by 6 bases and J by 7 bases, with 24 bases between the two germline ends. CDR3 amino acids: CASRELTTTGRSGYTF. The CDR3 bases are TGTGCCAGCAGAGAACTCACCACTACAGGGAGGAGTGGCTACACCTTC.

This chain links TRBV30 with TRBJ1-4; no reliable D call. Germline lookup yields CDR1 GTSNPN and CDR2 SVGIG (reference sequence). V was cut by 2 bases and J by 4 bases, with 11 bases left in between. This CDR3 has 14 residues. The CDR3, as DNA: TGTGCCTGGAGTAAGACAACTTATAATGAAAAACTGTTTTTT. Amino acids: CAWSKTTYNEKLFF. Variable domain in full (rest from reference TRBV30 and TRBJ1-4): SQTIHQWPATLVQPVGSPLSLECTVEGTSNPNLYWYRQAAGRGLQLLFYSVGIGQISSEVPQNLSASRPQDRQFILSSKKLLLSDSGFYLCAWSKTTYNEKLFFGSGTQLSVL.

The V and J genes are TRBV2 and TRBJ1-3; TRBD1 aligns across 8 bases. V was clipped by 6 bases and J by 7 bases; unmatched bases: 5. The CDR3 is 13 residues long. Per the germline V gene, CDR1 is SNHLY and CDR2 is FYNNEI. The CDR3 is CASSARQGNTIYF. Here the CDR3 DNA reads TGTGCCAGCAGCGCGAGACAGGGGAACACCATATATTTT. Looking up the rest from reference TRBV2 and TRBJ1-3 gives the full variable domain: EPEVTQTPSHQVTQMGQEVILRCVPISNHLYFYWYRQILGQKVEFLVSFYNNEISEKSEIFDDQFSVERPDGSNFTLKIRSTKLEDSAMYFCASSARQGNTIYFGEGSWLTVV.

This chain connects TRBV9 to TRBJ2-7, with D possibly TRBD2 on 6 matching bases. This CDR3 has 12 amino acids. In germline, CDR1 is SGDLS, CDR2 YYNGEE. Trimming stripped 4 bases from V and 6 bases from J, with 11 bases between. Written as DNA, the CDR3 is TGTGCCAGCAGCAGGGTGGGGGGCGAGCAGTACTTC. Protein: CASSRVGGEQYF. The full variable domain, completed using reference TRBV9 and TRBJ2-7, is DSGVTQTPKHLITATGQRVTLRCSPRSGDLSVYWYQQSLDQGLQFLIQYYNGEERAKGNILERFSAQQFPDLHSELNLSSLELGDSALYFCASSRVGGEQYFGPGTRLTVT.

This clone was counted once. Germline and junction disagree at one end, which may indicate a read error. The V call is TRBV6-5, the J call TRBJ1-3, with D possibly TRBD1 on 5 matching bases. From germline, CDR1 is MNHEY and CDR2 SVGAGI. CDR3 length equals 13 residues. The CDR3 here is CHFRQNSGNTIYF. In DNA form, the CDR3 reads TGCCACTTCCGACAGAACTCTGGAAACACCATATATTTT.

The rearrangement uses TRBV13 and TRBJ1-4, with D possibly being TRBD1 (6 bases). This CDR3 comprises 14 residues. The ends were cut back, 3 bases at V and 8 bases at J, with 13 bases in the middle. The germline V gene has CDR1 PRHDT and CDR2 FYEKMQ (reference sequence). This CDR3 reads CASSFSGAQEKLFF. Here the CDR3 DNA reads TGTGCCAGCAGCTTCTCAGGGGCACAAGAAAAACTGTTTTTT.

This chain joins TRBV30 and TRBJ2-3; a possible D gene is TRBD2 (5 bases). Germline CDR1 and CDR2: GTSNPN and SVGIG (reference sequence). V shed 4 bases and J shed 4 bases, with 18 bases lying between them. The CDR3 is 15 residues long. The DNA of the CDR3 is TGTGCCTGGACGAGGGTTGGCAAGACCGCAGATACGCAGTATTTT. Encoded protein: CAWTRVGKTADTQYF.

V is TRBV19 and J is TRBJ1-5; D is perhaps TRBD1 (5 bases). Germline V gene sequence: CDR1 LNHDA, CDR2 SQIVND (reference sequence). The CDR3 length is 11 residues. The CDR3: CAGHLGEPQHF. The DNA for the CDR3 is TGTGCGGGGCACCTAGGGGAGCCCCAGCATTTT.

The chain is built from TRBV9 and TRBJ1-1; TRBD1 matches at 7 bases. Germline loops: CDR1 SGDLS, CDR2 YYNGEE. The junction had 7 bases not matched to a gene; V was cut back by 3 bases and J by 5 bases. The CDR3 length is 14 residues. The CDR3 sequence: CASSAGGRRTEAFF. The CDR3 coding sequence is TGTGCCAGCAGCGCAGGGGGGCGGCGGACTGAAGCTTTCTTT.

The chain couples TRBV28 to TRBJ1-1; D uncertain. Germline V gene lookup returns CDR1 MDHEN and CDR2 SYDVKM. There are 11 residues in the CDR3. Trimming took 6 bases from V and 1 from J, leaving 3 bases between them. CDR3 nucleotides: TGTGCCAGCAGAGGGAACACTGAAGCTTTCTTT. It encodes CASRGNTEAFF.

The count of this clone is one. The CDR3 reads CAWSLQGSGANVLTF. The CDR3 nucleotides read TGTGCCTGGAGTCTACAGGGGTCTGGGGCCAACGTCCTGACTTTC. The chain uses TRBV30 and TRBJ2-6; 7 bases match TRBD1. With 2 bases clipped from V and 1 base from J, the junction kept 2 bases outside the gene matches. Germline CDR1 GTSNPN, CDR2 SVGIG (reference sequence). There are 15 residues in the CDR3. Full variable domain (missing parts from reference TRBV30 and TRBJ2-6): SQTIHQWPATLVQPVGSPLSLECTVEGTSNPNLYWYRQAAGRGLQLLFYSVGIGQISSEVPQNLSASRPQDRQFILSSKKLLLSDSGFYLCAWSLQGSGANVLTFGAGSRLTVL.

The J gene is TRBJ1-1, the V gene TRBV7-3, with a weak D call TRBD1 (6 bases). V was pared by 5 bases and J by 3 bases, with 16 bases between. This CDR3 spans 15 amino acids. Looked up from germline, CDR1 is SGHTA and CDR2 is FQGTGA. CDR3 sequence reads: CASSAAGTPDTEAFF. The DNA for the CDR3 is TGTGCCAGCAGCGCCGCCGGGACACCGGACACTGAAGCTTTCTTT.

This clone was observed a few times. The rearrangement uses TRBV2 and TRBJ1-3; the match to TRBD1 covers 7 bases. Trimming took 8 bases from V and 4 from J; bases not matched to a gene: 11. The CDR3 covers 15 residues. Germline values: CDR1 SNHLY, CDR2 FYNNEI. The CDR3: CASLGSGGYGNTIYF. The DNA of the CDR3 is TGTGCCAGCCTCGGGTCAGGGGGTTACGGAAACACCATATATTTT.

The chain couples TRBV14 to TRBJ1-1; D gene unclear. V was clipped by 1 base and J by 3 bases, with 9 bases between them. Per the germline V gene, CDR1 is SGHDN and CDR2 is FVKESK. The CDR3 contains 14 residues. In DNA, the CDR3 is TGTGCCAGCAGCCAAGTTCGGCTGGACACTGAAGCTTTCTTT. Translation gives CASSQVRLDTEAFF.

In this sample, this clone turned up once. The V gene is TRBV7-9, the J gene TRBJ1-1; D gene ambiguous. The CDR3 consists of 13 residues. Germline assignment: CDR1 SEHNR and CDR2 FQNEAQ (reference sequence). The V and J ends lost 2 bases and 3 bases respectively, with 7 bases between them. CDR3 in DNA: TGTGCCAGCAGCTTATCCGGGTACACTGAAGCTTTCTTT. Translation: CASSLSGYTEAFF.

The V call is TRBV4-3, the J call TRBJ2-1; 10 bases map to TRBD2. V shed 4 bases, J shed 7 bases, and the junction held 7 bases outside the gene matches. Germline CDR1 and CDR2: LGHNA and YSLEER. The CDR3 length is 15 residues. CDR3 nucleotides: TGCGCCAGCAGCCCGAGCGGGAGGGCCCCGAATGAGCAGTTCTTC. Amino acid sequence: CASSPSGRAPNEQFF.